Shown below are 14 T cell receptor beta chains from a single sample sequenced in a study of cytomegalovirus exposure and HLA in healthy donors. Data came from immunoSEQ multiplex PCR; TCRdb stores just in-frame clones and leaves some out. The sample consists of about 130,000 clones, roughly 86% of them appearing once. The sample consisted of PBMCs. The source of these receptors is a young man in good health and CMV-seronegative.

V usage is TRBV7-8 and J usage is TRBJ2-5; TRBD2 matches 10 bases. The V segment lost 2 bases and the J segment 5 bases; nucleotides outside the gene matches: 5. The CDR3 spans 15 residues. Germline V gene data show CDR1 as SGHVS and CDR2 as FQNEAQ. This chain's CDR3 is CASSLQRGGRETQYF. Written as DNA, the CDR3 is TGTGCCAGCAGCTTACAGCGGGGGGGCAGGGAGACCCAGTACTTC.

The J gene is TRBJ1-6, the V gene TRBV7-9; no clear D. Germline CDR1 SEHNR, CDR2 FQNEAQ (reference sequence). Trimming stripped 1 base from V and 11 bases from J, with 9 bases between. CDR3 length: 13 amino acids. CDR3 in amino acids: CASSLGLPAPLHF. The CDR3, as DNA: TGTGCCAGCAGCTTAGGACTCCCTGCACCCCTCCACTTT.

The chain uses TRBV27 and TRBJ2-5; D might be TRBD2 (5 bases). The V gene's germline CDR1 is MNHEY and CDR2 SMNVEV (reference sequence). The CDR3 length is 16 residues. Between the trimmed V and J ends, which lost 6 bases and 5 bases, there was a span of 22 bases. The CDR3 bases are TGTGCCAGCAGCGGCACCCGGGAAGCCCTCCAGGAGACCCAGTACTTC. Its translation: CASSGTREALQETQYF.

The V and J genes are TRBV29-1 and TRBJ2-1; D is perhaps TRBD1 (6 bases). This CDR3 spans 15 amino acids. The germline CDR1 and CDR2 sequences are SQVTM and ANQGSEA. V lost 7 bases to trimming and J lost 4 bases, with 20 bases between them. CDR3 amino acids: CSGKFWDTTYNEQFF. The DNA for the CDR3 is TGCAGCGGGAAATTCTGGGACACAACGTACAATGAGCAGTTCTTC.

In regard to this clone: A far larger clone is just one base off, so this is likely a read error. DNA of the CDR3: TGTGCCAGCAGCCCCCAGGAGAACACTGAAGCTTTCTTT. Translation gives CASSPQENTEAFF. The chain recombines TRBV7-2 with TRBJ1-1; D unresolved. Germline V gene data show CDR1 as SGHTA and CDR2 as FQGNSA. V lost 5 bases and J lost 1, with 8 bases in between. The CDR3 extends over 13 amino acids.

This chain connects TRBV5-6 to TRBJ2-5; the D gene is possibly TRBD1 (6 bases). Germline CDR1 and CDR2: SGHDT and YYEEEE. The CDR3 is made up of 15 amino acids. V lost 0 bases to trimming and J lost 2 bases, with 11 bases between them. The CDR3 protein is CASSLGQGLQETQYF. DNA of the CDR3: TGTGCCAGCAGCTTGGGGCAGGGGCTTCAAGAGACCCAGTACTTC.

The chain carries TRBV6-1 and TRBJ2-7; D may be TRBD1 (6 bases). V was shortened by 6 bases and J by 6 bases, with 12 bases between the two germline ends. Per germline, CDR1 MNHNS and CDR2 SASEGT. The CDR3 sequence is 12 residues long. CDR3 amino acids: CASSRTAFEQYF. In DNA, the CDR3 is TGTGCCAGCAGCAGGACAGCCTTCGAGCAGTACTTC.

The chain is built from TRBV10-2 and TRBJ1-2; 8 bases map to TRBD1. Germline V gene lookup returns CDR1 WSHSY and CDR2 SAAADI. This CDR3 comprises 14 residues. The V gene end was trimmed by 6 bases and the J gene end by 3 bases; junction bases not matched to a gene: 6. CDR3 residues: CASSMTGAYYGYTF. CDR3 bases: TGCGCCAGCAGCATGACAGGGGCTTACTATGGCTACACCTTC.

The rearrangement links TRBV27 to TRBJ1-4; unclear D gene. This CDR3 contains 14 residues. Germline-derived CDR1 and CDR2 are MNHEY and SMNVEV (reference sequence). V was shortened by 4 bases and J by 4 bases, with 10 bases between the two germline ends. CDR3 protein: CASSSISGNEKLFF. CDR3 nucleotide sequence: TGTGCCAGCAGTTCGATCTCGGGTAATGAAAAACTGTTTTTT.

The chain employs TRBV7-9 and TRBJ2-2; D is perhaps TRBD1 (6 bases). Germline loops: CDR1 SEHNR, CDR2 FQNEAQ (reference sequence). The CDR3 runs 16 residues. V was trimmed by 4 bases and J by 1 base, leaving 13 bases between them. The CDR3 nucleotides read TGTGCCAGCAGCTCAAAGGGGGTGGTGAACACCGGGGAGCTGTTTTTT. This codes for CASSSKGVVNTGELFF. The whole variable domain, filled in from reference TRBV7-9 and TRBJ2-2, reads DTGVSQNPRHKITKRGQNVTFRCDPISEHNRLYWYRQTLGQGPEFLTYFQNEAQLEKSRLLSDRFSAERPKGSFSTLEIQRTEQGDSAMYLCASSSKGVVNTGELFFGEGSRLTVL.

This rearrangement joins TRBV18 to TRBJ1-2; maybe TRBD1 (6 bases). V shed 6 bases and J shed 2 bases, with 10 bases lying between them. This CDR3 is 13 amino acids long. Germline-derived CDR1 and CDR2 are KGHSH and LQKENI. CDR3 bases: TGTGCCAGCTCCTCCGGACAGAACTATGGCTACACCTTC. It is translated as CASSSGQNYGYTF.

This chain joins TRBV10-3 and TRBJ1-1; D is unclear. Germline CDR1 reads ENHRY; CDR2 reads SYGVKD. Trimming removed 0 bases from V and 1 base from J, with 9 bases in between. The CDR3 length is 15 residues. Written as DNA, the CDR3 is TGTGCCATCAGTGAGTCCACAGAGAGGAACACTGAAGCTTTCTTT. This sequence encodes CAISESTERNTEAFF.

The gene calls are TRBV5-8 and TRBJ2-7; 9 nucleotides agree with TRBD2. The V gene's germline CDR1 is SGHTS and CDR2 YDEGEE. The CDR3 contains 15 residues. V was pared by 4 bases and J by 2 bases, with 7 bases of the junction left unmatched. The CDR3 reads CASSPPSGATYEQYF. CDR3 DNA sequence: TGTGCCAGCAGCCCTCCTAGCGGGGCCACCTACGAGCAGTACTTC.

The V call is TRBV7-8, the J call TRBJ2-5, with 8 positions matching TRBD1. The assigned J gene may be wrong: the sequence end matches TRBJ2-7 better. The germline V gene encodes CDR1 SGHVS and CDR2 FQNEAQ. The CDR3 runs to 17 residues. CDR3 protein: CASSLVVGQGAPYEQYF. The CDR3 DNA follows: TGTGCCAGCAGCTTAGTGGTAGGGCAGGGGGCTCCCTACGAGCAGTACTTC.